The next 24 T cell receptor beta chains were all read from a single sample in a study of shared T cell receptors in the human thymus (dated by TCRdb to the early 2020s). Libraries were constructed by the immunoSEQ multiplex PCR assay. Drawn from immuneACCESS, this table holds only the in-frame rearrangements with V and J called that TCRdb kept. Clones are partly lost; checked studies trace under half to an unresolved V gene and leave the rest unexplained. The table for this sample lists some 640,000 clones; 80% to 90% of them were counted only once. Together, the top ten hold under 0.01% of the sample. These data were also reused for a study on human thymus T cells.

Input material: thymocytes. The receptors were gathered from a boy under two years old with a congenital heart defect. Donor details come from another sample of the same person, matched by shared clones.

The chain is built from TRBV30 and TRBJ2-7; maybe TRBD1 (6 bases). Germline-derived CDR1 and CDR2 are GTSNPN and SVGIG (reference sequence). This CDR3 comprises 19 residues. Trimming removed 0 bases from V and 0 bases from J, with 24 bases in between. The CDR3 region is CAWSVRFLRDTLRSYEQYF. The CDR3 DNA is TGTGCCTGGAGTGTACGGTTCCTTCGGGACACTCTCCGCTCCTACGAGCAGTACTTC.

The chain recombines TRBV28 with TRBJ1-1; D gene uncertain. This CDR3 is 15 amino acids long. Germline CDR1 MDHEN, CDR2 SYDVKM. V was cut by 5 bases and J by 0 bases, with 13 bases left in between. The CDR3 DNA is TGTGCCAGCAGTACGCCGAGAAGATTGAACACTGAAGCTTTCTTT. Translating gives CASSTPRRLNTEAFF.

The J gene is TRBJ2-2, the V gene TRBV27; D is possibly TRBD2 (6 bases). The germline V gene encodes CDR1 MNHEY and CDR2 SMNVEV (reference sequence). This CDR3 has 15 residues. V lost 1 base to trimming and J lost 6 bases, with 12 bases between them. The chain's CDR3 is CASSLYGSGAGELFF. In nucleotides, the CDR3 is TGTGCCAGCAGTTTATATGGTAGCGGCGCCGGGGAGCTGTTTTTT.

The gene calls are TRBV6-1 and TRBJ1-6; D gene ambiguous. Per germline, CDR1 MNHNS and CDR2 SASEGT. The CDR3 extends over 12 amino acids. Trimming shortened V by 6 bases and J by 8 bases, and 8 bases separated the two germline ends. The CDR3, as DNA: TGTGCCAGCAGGGAGGGCGATTCACCCCTCCACTTT. Translation gives CASREGDSPLHF.

This clone has more than one count but fewer than ten. The chain recombines TRBV4-1 with TRBJ2-1, with 12 bases lining up with TRBD2. Germline loops: CDR1 MGHRA, CDR2 YSYEKL. With 4 bases clipped from V and 12 bases from J, the junction kept 10 bases outside the gene matches. This CDR3 spans 15 amino acids. The chain's CDR3 is CASSPPSGGADSQFF. CDR3 coding DNA: TGCGCCAGCAGCCCCCCTAGCGGGGGGGCCGATTCGCAGTTCTTC.

This chain connects TRBV9 to TRBJ2-2, with 9 bases fitting TRBD2. Germline V CDR1 and CDR2: SGDLS, YYNGEE. The trim removed 1 base at V and 6 bases at J, leaving 10 bases unmatched. This CDR3 has 17 amino acids. The CDR3 sequence is CASSVKSVAGVAGELFF. DNA for the CDR3: TGTGCCAGCAGCGTAAAGTCGGTAGCGGGAGTGGCCGGGGAGCTGTTTTTT.

The chain links TRBV7-9 to TRBJ1-4; 8 bases align to TRBD1. The ends lost 5 bases at V and 6 bases at J; junction bases unmatched: 8. The CDR3 has 15 amino acids. The germline gives CDR1 SEHNR, CDR2 FQNEAQ (reference sequence). CDR3 sequence (DNA): TGTGCCAGCAGCAGGCGGGACAGGAGCCATGAAAAACTGTTTTTT. Its translation: CASSRRDRSHEKLFF.

The rearrangement uses TRBV6-1 and TRBJ1-4; possible D gene TRBD1, 6 bases. From germline, CDR1 is MNHNS and CDR2 SASEGT. CDR3 length: 15 residues. Trimming stripped 7 bases from V and 10 bases from J, with 22 bases between. CDR3 residues: CASTKGHRSDGKLFF. The CDR3 nucleotides read TGTGCCAGCACCAAGGGACACAGGAGTGACGGAAAACTGTTTTTT.

The rearrangement joins TRBV5-6 to TRBJ2-7, with 10 bases aligning to TRBD1. Per the germline V gene, CDR1 is SGHDT and CDR2 is YYEEEE. Trimming removed 3 bases from V and 4 bases from J; junction bases left unmatched: 10. The CDR3 is 16 amino acids. DNA of the CDR3: TGTGCCAGCAGCTCCCTGGAGTGGGACAGGGGATACGAGCAGTACTTC. Its translation: CASSSLEWDRGYEQYF.

This clone was detected once. Compared with germline, one end of the junction differs, possibly owing to a read error. V and J are TRBV11-2 and TRBJ2-7; tentative D call: TRBD1 (6 bases). Per germline, CDR1 SGHAT and CDR2 FQNNGV. The CDR3 length is 14 residues. The CDR3 region is CASSQGQYHYGQYF. Written as DNA, the CDR3 is TGTGCCAGCAGCCAAGGACAGTACCATTACGGGCAGTACTTC.

The rearrangement links TRBV5-1 to TRBJ2-5; 9 bases line up with TRBD1. Trimming took 5 bases from V and 4 from J; bases not matched to a gene: 3. Germline CDR1 SGHRS, CDR2 YFSETQ. CDR3 length equals 13 residues. CDR3 residues: CASSRQGGETQYF. CDR3 nucleotides: TGCGCCAGCAGTCGACAGGGGGGAGAGACCCAGTACTTC.

The V call is TRBV25-1, the J call TRBJ2-1; 9 nucleotides agree with TRBD1. CDR3 length: 16 amino acids. The germline CDR1 and CDR2 sequences are MGHDK and SYGVNS. V lost 2 bases, J lost 5 bases, and 7 bases stayed unmatched. CDR3: CASSEDAGQGNNEQFF. CDR3 nucleotide sequence: TGTGCCAGCAGTGAAGACGCCGGACAGGGGAACAATGAGCAGTTCTTC.

In DNA form, the CDR3 reads TGTGCCAGCAGCTTTCCTTGGGGCACTGGGGCCAACGTCCTGACTTTC. Translated: CASSFPWGTGANVLTF. The chain is built from TRBV7-2 and TRBJ2-6; tentative D call: TRBD1 (5 bases). V lost 3 bases, J lost 2 bases, and 11 bases lay in between. The CDR3 has 16 amino acids. Germline V gene data show CDR1 as SGHTA and CDR2 as FQGNSA.

The chain combines TRBV15 with TRBJ2-7; tentative D call: TRBD2 (6 bases). Germline lookup yields CDR1 LNHNV and CDR2 YYDKDF (reference sequence). Trimming removed 0 bases from V and 3 bases from J, with 12 bases in between. The CDR3 covers 15 residues. The chain's CDR3 is CATSRDWRDGYEQYF. CDR3 DNA sequence: TGTGCCACCAGCAGAGATTGGCGGGATGGCTACGAGCAGTACTTC.

The chain has TRBV5-1 and TRBJ2-7; 7 bases align to TRBD2. The CDR3 runs to 16 residues. Trimming cost V 3 bases and J 0 bases; bases outside gene matches: 9. Germline V CDR1 and CDR2: SGHRS, YFSETQ. CDR3 protein: CASSYESGDRSYEQYF. As DNA, the CDR3 is TGCGCCAGCAGCTACGAGAGCGGGGACCGCTCCTACGAGCAGTACTTC.

This chain joins TRBV5-6 and TRBJ2-3; 13 bases align to TRBD2. J gave up 8 bases and V 0 bases, and 9 bases lay outside the gene matches. The CDR3 length is 17 residues. Germline V lookup: CDR1 SGHDT, CDR2 YYEEEE. Written as DNA, the CDR3 is TGTGCCAGCAGCTTGGGAGGACTAGCGGGAGTAAAGGGTACGCAGTATTTT. The encoded protein is CASSLGGLAGVKGTQYF. The full variable domain, completed using reference TRBV5-6 and TRBJ2-3, is DAGVTQSPTHLIKTRGQQVTLRCSPKSGHDTVSWYQQALGQGPQFIFQYYEEEERQRGNFPDRFSGHQFPNYSSELNVNALLLGDSALYLCASSLGGLAGVKGTQYFGPGTRLTVL.

This clone was picked up one time. The chain has TRBV5-6 and TRBJ2-1; no clear D gene. This CDR3 contains 13 residues. The germline V gene has CDR1 SGHDT and CDR2 YYEEEE. The V and J ends lost 0 bases and 10 bases respectively, with 11 bases between them. The CDR3 reads CASSLATHLEQFF. The CDR3 region has the DNA TGTGCCAGCAGCTTGGCTACCCATCTGGAGCAGTTCTTC.

V is TRBV5-4 and J is TRBJ2-7; D possibly corresponds to TRBD2 (6 bases). V was clipped by 0 bases and J by 4 bases, with 14 bases between them. The CDR3 is 15 residues long. Germline V gene sequence: CDR1 SGHNT, CDR2 YYREEE (reference sequence). CDR3 DNA: TGTGCCAGCAGCTTGGCAGGACTACTACCTTACGAGCAGTACTTC. It is translated as CASSLAGLLPYEQYF.

The chain joins TRBV5-1 to TRBJ2-7; unclear D gene. This CDR3 contains 13 residues. The ends were cut back, 0 bases at V and 5 bases at J, with 9 bases in the middle. The germline V gene has CDR1 SGHRS and CDR2 YFSETQ. Here the CDR3 reads CASSLELENEQYF. CDR3 bases: TGCGCCAGCAGCTTGGAGCTAGAAAACGAGCAGTACTTC.

This clone was counted a single time. The chain recombines TRBV13 with TRBJ2-1; 7 bases map to TRBD1. The V gene end was trimmed by 5 bases and the J gene end by 11 bases; junction bases not matched to a gene: 6. Per the germline V gene, CDR1 is PRHDT and CDR2 is FYEKMQ (reference sequence). The CDR3 extends over 12 amino acids. The CDR3 nucleotides are TGTGCCAGCAGCCTCAGGGGGTACAAGCAGTTCTTC. This gives the protein CASSLRGYKQFF.

The V and J genes are TRBV6-6 and TRBJ1-5; D is unclear. V gave up 8 bases and J gave up 8 bases, with 13 bases separating them. The CDR3 spans 12 residues. Germline V gene data show CDR1 as MNHNY and CDR2 as SVGAGI (reference sequence). This chain's CDR3 is CASGSGLKPQHF. CDR3 nucleotides: TGTGCCAGCGGGTCGGGATTGAAGCCCCAGCATTTT.

This clone was counted a single time. This rearrangement joins TRBV6-1 to TRBJ1-5, with D perhaps matching TRBD1 (5 bases). V lost 0 bases and J 1 base, leaving 13 bases between the germline ends. The germline V gene encodes CDR1 MNHNS and CDR2 SASEGT. CDR3 length: 17 residues. The CDR3, as DNA: TGTGCCAGCAGTGAAGCCCTGGCGACAGCCAGCAATCAGCCCCAGCATTTT. Protein product: CASSEALATASNQPQHF.

This clone was seen more than once but under ten times. The chain joins TRBV6-4 to TRBJ1-3, with TRBD1 identical over 8 bases. The germline V gene has CDR1 MRHNA and CDR2 SNTAGT. CDR3 length: 12 residues. V was clipped by 3 bases and J by 15 bases; unmatched bases: 7. CDR3 nucleotides: TGTGCCAGCAGTGATCAAGAGACAGGGGCATATTTT. It codes for CASSDQETGAYF.

This chain uses TRBV15 with TRBJ1-5, with D possibly being TRBD1 (6 bases). The CDR3 loop spans 13 amino acids. V gave up 5 bases and J gave up 3 bases, with 8 bases separating them. Germline values: CDR1 LNHNV, CDR2 YYDKDF (reference sequence). The chain's CDR3 is CATSGQNNQPQHF. CDR3 nucleotide sequence: TGTGCCACCAGCGGACAGAACAATCAGCCCCAGCATTTT.